The clone carrying this TCR beta chain was seen a handful of times. Its antigen remains unidentified. Germline CDR1 and CDR2: SEHNR and FQNEAQ (reference sequence). CDR3 length: 17 residues. Trimming took off 5 bases at V and 0 bases at J, with 17 bases between the two ends. This sample was included in a study of T cell repertoires in cytomegalovirus infection. From the reads, TCRdb called clonotypes with MiXCR, one entry per CDR3 protein. The table includes about 770,000 distinct CDR3 sequences, approximately 32% detected once. This chain uses TRBV7-9 with TRBJ1-5, with unresolved D. Source: cultured CD8+ T cells from PBMCs, taken from culture after CMV antigen stimulation. The sequence was obtained from a human donor in good health (CMV status not recorded). Some clones in this sample may be carry-over from other donors' samples. CDR3 nucleotide sequence: TGTGCCAGCAGCCCCGGACCTCGGACCGTTAGCAATCAGCCCCAGCATTTT. It specifies CASSPGPRTVSNQPQHF.